This note documents a single TCR beta chain sequence. This specimen includes other DNA sequences encoding the same CDR3. PCR primers comprised 60 Vbeta and 13 Jbeta primers. Clones were sequenced by immunoSEQ multiplex PCR, and TCRdb holds only the in-frame ones, with some missing. The data hold 150,000 to 200,000 clones, with about 72% observed a single time. This CDR3 has 12 amino acids. CDR1 is MNHEY and CDR2 is SVGAGI in the germline V gene. Trimming took off 0 bases at V and 8 bases at J, with 7 bases between the two ends. The record originates from a study of cytomegalovirus exposure and HLA in healthy donors.

The sample comprised PBMCs. The genes are TRBV6-5 and TRBJ1-2; no firm D call. This receptor was identified in a human donor in good health. DNA of the CDR3: TGTGCCAGCAGTTACTCGGGAGGGGGCTACACCTTC. Translated: CASSYSGGGYTF.